This TCR beta chain was documented in a study of blood T cell repertoires in COVID-19. CDR1 and CDR2 (germline): ENHRY, SYGVKD. Trimming cost V 8 bases and J 4 bases; bases outside gene matches: 6. There are 15 residues in the CDR3. All enrollees were roughly 18 to 100 years old and from 25 or so US areas. This clone came up once. Original data processing: Nucleated cell counts were estimated from reference gene primer amplification. Sequencing used immunoSEQ multiplex PCR; TCRdb keeps in-frame clones, though not all of them. The DNA was the basis for D and trimming; V, J and clone size are from that table. Of around 330,000 clones in the sample, under 95% were seen once.

The TCR was taken from a man between 60 and 70 years old who had recovered from COVID-19. The sequencing input was PBMCs or T cells enriched from blood (not recorded which). The rearrangement joins TRBV10-3 to TRBJ2-5; 14 bases fit TRBD2. This CDR3 is CAISRLAGGRETQYF. The CDR3 coding sequence is TGTGCCATCTCAAGACTAGCGGGAGGGCGAGAGACCCAGTACTTC.